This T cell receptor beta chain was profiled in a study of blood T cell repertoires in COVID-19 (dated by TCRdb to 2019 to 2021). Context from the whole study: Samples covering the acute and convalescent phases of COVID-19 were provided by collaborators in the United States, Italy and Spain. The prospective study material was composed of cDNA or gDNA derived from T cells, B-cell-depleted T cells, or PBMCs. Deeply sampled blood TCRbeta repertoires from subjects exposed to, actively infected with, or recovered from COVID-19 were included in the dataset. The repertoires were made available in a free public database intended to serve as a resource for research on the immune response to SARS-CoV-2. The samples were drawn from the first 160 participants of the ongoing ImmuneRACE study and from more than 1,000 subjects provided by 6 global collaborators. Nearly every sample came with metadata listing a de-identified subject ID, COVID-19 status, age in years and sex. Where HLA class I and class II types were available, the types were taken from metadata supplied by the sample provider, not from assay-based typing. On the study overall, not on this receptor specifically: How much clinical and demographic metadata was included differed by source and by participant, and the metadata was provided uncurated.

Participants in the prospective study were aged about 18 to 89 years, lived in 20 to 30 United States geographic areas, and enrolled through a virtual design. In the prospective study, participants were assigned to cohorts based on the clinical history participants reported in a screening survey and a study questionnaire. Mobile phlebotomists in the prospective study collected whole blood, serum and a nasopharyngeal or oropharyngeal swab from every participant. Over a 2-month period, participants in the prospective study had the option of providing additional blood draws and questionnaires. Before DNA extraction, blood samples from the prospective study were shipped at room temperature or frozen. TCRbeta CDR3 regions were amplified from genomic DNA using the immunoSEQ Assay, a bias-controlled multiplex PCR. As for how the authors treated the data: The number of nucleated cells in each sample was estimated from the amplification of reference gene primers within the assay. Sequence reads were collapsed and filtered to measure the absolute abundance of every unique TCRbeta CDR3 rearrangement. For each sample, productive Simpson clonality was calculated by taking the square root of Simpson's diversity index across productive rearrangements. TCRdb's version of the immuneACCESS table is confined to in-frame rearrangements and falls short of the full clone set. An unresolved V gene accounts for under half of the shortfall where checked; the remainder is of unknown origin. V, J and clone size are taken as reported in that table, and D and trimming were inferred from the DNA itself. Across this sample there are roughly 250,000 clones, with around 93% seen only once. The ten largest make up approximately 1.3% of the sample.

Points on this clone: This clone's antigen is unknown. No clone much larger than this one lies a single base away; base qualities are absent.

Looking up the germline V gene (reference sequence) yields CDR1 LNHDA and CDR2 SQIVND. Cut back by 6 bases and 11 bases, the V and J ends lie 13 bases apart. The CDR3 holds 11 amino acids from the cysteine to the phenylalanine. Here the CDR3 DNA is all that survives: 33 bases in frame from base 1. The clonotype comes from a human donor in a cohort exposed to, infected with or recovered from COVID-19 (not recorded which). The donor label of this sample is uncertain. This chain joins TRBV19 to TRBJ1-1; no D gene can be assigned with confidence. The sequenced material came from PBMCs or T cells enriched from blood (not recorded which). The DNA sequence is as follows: TGTGCCAGTAGCTTAGAGGGTCGGGCTTTCTTT. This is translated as CASSLEGRAFF.